This T cell receptor beta chain was observed in a study of siplizumab effects on memory and regulatory T cells. Germline lookup yields CDR1 LNHDA and CDR2 SQIVND (reference sequence). Between the trimmed V and J ends, which lost 3 bases and 9 bases, there was a span of 21 bases. The CDR3 length is 16 residues. Points on this clone: Its target is not known.

Points from the study as a whole: Significantly reduced by siplizumab was the cumulative frequency of alloreactive sequences, namely those traceable to unstimulated CD4+ memory cells.

Measured with immunoSEQ multiplex PCR; TCRdb has only the in-frame clones, and not every one. The sample shows 95,000 to 100,000 clones, around 90% of them seen only once. Sample: non-Treg CD4+ T cells sorted from blood. This rearrangement joins TRBV19 to TRBJ1-5; D is unclear. The sequence derives from a human donor in good health. Here the CDR3 reads CASSILIDGLPWPQHF. In DNA, the CDR3 is TGTGCCAGTAGTATCCTAATCGACGGACTACCTTGGCCCCAGCATTTT.